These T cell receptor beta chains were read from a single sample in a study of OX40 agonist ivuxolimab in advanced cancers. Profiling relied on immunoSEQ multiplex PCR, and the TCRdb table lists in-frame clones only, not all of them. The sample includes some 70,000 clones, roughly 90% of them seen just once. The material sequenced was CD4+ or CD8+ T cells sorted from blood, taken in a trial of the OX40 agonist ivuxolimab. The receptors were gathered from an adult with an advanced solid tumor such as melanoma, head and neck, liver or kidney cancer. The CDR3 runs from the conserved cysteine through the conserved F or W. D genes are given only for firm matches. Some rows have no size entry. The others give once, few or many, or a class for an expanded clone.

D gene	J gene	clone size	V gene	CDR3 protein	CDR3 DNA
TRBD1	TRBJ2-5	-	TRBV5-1	CANSRQGGSQETQYF	TGCGCCAACAGCCGACAGGGGGGGAGCCAAGAGACCCAGTACTTC
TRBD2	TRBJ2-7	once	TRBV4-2	CASSQDHRFSGGSYEQYF	TGTGCCAGCAGCCAAGATCATCGATTTAGCGGGGGCTCCTACGAGCAGTACTTC
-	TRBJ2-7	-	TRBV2	CASRVVLQGEQYF	TGTGCCAGCAGGGTCGTGCTTCAGGGCGAGCAGTACTTC
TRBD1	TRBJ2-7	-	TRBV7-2	CASSLARTGGGEQYF	TGTGCCAGCAGCTTAGCGAGGACAGGGGGCGGCGAGCAGTACTTC
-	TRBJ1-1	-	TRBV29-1	CSVAGRSIEAFF	TGCAGCGTTGCGGGACGGAGTATTGAAGCTTTCTTT
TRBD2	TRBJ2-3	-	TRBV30	CAWSEGLANTDTQYF	TGTGCCTGGAGTGAAGGACTAGCGAATACAGATACGCAGTATTTT
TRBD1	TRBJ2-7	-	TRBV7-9	CASSTRQGYEQYF	TGTGCCAGCAGCACCCGACAGGGCTACGAGCAGTACTTC
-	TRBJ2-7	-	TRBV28	CASHRYSYEQYF	TGTGCCAGTCACAGGTACTCCTACGAGCAGTACTTC
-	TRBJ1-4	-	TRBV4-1	CASSQFLPATNEKLFF	TGCGCCAGCAGCCAATTCCTTCCGGCAACTAATGAAAAACTGTTTTTT
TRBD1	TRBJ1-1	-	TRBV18	CASSPEQGKNTEAFF	TGTGCCAGCTCACCAGAACAGGGGAAGAACACTGAAGCTTTCTTT